This TCR beta chain is drawn from a study of OX40 agonist ivuxolimab in advanced cancers. Trimming took 4 bases from V and 3 from J, leaving 9 bases between them. Germline V gene sequence: CDR1 SGHDN, CDR2 FVKESK. The length of the CDR3 is 13 residues. Blood was sampled at baseline, cycle 4 day 1, and cycle 7 day 1. Sequencing was performed with immunoSEQ multiplex PCR; in TCRdb, only in-frame clones are kept and a portion is missing. The table includes fewer than 85,000 clones, around 82% detected once. V usage is TRBV14 and J usage is TRBJ1-2, with a weak D call TRBD1 (6 bases). The sequence derives from an adult with an advanced solid tumor such as melanoma, head and neck, liver or kidney cancer. Sequencing used CD4+ or CD8+ T cells sorted from blood, obtained in a trial of the OX40 agonist ivuxolimab. CDR3: CASSRDKYYGYTF. Written as DNA, the CDR3 is TGTGCCAGCAGCCGGGACAAGTACTATGGCTACACCTTC.